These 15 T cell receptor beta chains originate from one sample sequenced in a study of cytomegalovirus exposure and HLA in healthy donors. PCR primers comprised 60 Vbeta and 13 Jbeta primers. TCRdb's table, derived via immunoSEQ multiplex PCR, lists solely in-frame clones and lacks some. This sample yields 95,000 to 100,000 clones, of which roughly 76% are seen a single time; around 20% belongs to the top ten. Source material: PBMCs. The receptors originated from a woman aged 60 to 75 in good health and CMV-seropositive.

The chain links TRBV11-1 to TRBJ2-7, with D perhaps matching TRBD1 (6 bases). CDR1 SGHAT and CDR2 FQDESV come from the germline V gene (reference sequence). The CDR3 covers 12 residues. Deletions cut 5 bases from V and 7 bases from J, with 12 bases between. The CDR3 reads CASSPDSLEQYF. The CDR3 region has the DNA TGTGCCAGCAGCCCGGACAGCTTGGAGCAGTACTTC.

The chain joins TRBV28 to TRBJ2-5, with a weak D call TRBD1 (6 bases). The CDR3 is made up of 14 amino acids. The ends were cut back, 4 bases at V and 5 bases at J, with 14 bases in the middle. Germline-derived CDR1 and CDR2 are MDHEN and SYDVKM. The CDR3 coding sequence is TGTGCCAGCAGTTCAGGGGCCCTCAGGGAGACCCAGTACTTC. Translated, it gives CASSSGALRETQYF.

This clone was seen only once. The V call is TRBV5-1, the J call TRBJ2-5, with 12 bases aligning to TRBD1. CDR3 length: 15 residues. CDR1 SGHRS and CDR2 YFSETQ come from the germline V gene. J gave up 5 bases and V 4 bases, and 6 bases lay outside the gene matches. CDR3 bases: TGCGCCAGCAGCCCAGGGACAGGGGGCTGGGAGACCCAGTACTTC. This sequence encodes CASSPGTGGWETQYF. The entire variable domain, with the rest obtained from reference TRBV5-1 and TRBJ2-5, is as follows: KAGVTQTPRYLIKTRGQQVTLSCSPISGHRSVSWYQQTPGQGLQFLFEYFSETQRNKGNFPGRFSGRQFSNSRSEMNVSTLELGDSALYLCASSPGTGGWETQYFGPGTRLLVL.

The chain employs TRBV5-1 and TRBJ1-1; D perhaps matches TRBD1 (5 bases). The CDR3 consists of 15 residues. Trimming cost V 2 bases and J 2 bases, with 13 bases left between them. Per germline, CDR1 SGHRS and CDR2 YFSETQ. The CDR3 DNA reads TGCGCCAGCAGCTTCCGCGGAGGGGCCAACACTGAAGCTTTCTTT. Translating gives CASSFRGGANTEAFF.

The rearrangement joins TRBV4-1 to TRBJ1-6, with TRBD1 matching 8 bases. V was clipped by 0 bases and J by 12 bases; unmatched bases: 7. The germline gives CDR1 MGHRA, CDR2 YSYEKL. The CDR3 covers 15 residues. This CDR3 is CASSQDRQGWKPLHF. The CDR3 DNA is TGCGCCAGCAGCCAAGATAGACAGGGGTGGAAACCCCTCCACTTT.

Here the CDR3 reads CAISERGYEQYF. Written as DNA, the CDR3 is TGTGCCATCAGTGAGAGAGGGTACGAGCAGTACTTC. V gene TRBV10-3 combines with J gene TRBJ2-7, with D tentatively TRBD2 (5 bases). Trimming shortened V by 2 bases and J by 4 bases, and 6 bases separated the two germline ends. The CDR3 runs 12 residues. CDR1 is ENHRY, CDR2 SYGVKD, per germline.

CDR3 in amino acids: CAWSMTGRERVQYF. CDR3 sequence (DNA): TGTGCCTGGAGTATGACTGGGCGGGAGCGGGTGCAGTACTTC. The chain joins TRBV30 to TRBJ2-7; 7 bases match TRBD2. Germline CDR1 and CDR2: GTSNPN and SVGIG (reference sequence). V was pared by 2 bases and J by 9 bases, with 13 bases of the junction left unmatched. The CDR3 runs 14 residues.

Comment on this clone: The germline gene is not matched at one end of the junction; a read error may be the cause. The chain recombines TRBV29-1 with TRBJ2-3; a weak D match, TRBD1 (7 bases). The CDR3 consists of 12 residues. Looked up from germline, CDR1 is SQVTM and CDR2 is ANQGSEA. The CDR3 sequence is CSVEGGTDTRYF. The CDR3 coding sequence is TGCAGCGTTGAAGGCGGGACAGATACGCGGTATTTT.

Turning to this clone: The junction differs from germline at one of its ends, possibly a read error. The CDR3 loop reads CSSSLRGTEGQETQYF. DNA for the CDR3: TGTTCCAGCAGCCTCCGGGGAACAGAGGGACAAGAGACCCAGTACTTC. This chain connects TRBV7-3 to TRBJ2-5; perhaps TRBD2 as D (5 bases). This CDR3 is built from 16 residues. Germline V gene lookup returns CDR1 SGHTA and CDR2 FQGTGA.

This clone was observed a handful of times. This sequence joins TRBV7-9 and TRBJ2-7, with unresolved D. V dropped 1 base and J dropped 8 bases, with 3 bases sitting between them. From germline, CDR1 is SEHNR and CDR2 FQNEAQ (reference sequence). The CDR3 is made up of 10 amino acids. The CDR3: CASSLDKQYF. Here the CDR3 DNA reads TGTGCCAGCAGCTTAGATAAGCAGTACTTC. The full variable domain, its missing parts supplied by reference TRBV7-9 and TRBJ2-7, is DTGVSQNPRHKITKRGQNVTFRCDPISEHNRLYWYRQTLGQGPEFLTYFQNEAQLEKSRLLSDRFSAERPKGSFSTLEIQRTEQGDSAMYLCASSLDKQYFGPGTRLTVT.

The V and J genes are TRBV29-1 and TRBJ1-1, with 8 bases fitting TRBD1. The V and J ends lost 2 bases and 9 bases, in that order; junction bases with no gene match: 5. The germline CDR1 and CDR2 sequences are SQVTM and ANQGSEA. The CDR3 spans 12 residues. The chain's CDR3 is CSVERSRGQAFF. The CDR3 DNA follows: TGCAGCGTTGAACGGTCCAGGGGGCAAGCTTTCTTT.

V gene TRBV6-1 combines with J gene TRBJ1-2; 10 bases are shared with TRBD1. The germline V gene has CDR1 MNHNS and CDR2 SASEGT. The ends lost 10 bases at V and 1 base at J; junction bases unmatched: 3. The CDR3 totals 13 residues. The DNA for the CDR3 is TGTGCCATGAGGACAGGGGGTAACTATGGCTACACCTTC. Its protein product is CAMRTGGNYGYTF.

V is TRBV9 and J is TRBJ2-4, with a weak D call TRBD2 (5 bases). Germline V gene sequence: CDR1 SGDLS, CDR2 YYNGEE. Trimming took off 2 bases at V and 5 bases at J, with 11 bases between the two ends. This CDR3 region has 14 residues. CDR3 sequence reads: CASSVEAGQNIQYF. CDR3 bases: TGTGCCAGCAGCGTCGAGGCGGGCCAAAACATTCAGTACTTC.

The CDR3 protein is CASSFLETQYF. The CDR3 DNA sequence: TGTGCCAGCAGCTTCTTAGAGACCCAGTACTTC. The chain employs TRBV7-3 and TRBJ2-5; no clear D gene. Germline CDR1 SGHTA, CDR2 FQGTGA. This CDR3 has 11 residues. V lost 3 bases, J lost 4 bases, and 3 bases lay in between.

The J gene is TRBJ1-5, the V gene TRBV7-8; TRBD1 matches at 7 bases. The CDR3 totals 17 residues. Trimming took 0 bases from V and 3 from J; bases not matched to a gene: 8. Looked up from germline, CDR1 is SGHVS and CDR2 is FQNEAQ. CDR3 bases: TGTGCCAGCAGCTTAGCGTTTCAGGGGGAACTCAATCAGCCCCAGCATTTT. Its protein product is CASSLAFQGELNQPQHF.